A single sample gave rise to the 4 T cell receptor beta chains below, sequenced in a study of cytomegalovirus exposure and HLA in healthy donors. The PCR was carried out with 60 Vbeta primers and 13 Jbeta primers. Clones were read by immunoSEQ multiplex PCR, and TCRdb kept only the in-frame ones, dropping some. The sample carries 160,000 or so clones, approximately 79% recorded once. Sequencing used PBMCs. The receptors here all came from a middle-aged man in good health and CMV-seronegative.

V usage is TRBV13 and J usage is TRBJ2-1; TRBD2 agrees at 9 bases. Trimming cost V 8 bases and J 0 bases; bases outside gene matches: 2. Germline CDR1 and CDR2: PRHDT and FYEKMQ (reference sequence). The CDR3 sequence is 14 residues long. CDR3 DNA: TGTGCCAGCCAAGCGGGGGGCTCCTACAATGAGCAGTTCTTC. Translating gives CASQAGGSYNEQFF.

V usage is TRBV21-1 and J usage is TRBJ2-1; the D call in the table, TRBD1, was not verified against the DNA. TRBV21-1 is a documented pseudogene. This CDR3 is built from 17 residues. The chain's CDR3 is CASIKIRTDESYNEQFF. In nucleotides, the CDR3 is TGTGCCAGCATCAAAATACGGACAGATGAATCCTACAATGAGCAGTTCTTC.

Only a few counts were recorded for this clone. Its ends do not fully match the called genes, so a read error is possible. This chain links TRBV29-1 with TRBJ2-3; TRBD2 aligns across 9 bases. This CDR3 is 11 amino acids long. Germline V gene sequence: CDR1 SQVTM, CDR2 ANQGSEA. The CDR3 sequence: CSVDGSGSHRF. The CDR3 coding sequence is TGCAGCGTTGATGGTAGCGGGAGCCACCGTTTT.

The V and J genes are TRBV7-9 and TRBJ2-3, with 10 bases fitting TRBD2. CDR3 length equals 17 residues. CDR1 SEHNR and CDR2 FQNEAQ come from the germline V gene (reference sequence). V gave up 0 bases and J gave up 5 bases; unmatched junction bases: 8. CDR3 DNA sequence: TGTGCCAGCAGCTTAGCGAGTAGCGGGAGGTCGGAAGATACGCAGTATTTT. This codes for CASSLASSGRSEDTQYF.